This record looks at one T cell receptor (beta chain) sequence and its context. The data originate from a study of T-cell memory formation after mild COVID-19. TCRdb independently ran MiXCR on the 5' RACE reads; one entry per CDR3 protein. The repertoire holds 100,000 to 120,000 distinct CDR3 sequences, with around a fifth as singletons. V was trimmed by 0 bases and J by 3 bases, leaving 18 bases between them. Germline-derived CDR1 and CDR2 are LNHNV and YYDKDF (reference sequence). CDR3 length equals 18 residues. Input material: PBMCs or a T cell subset sorted from them (not recorded which). This chain links TRBV15 with TRBJ2-4; TRBD1 or TRBD2 may be the D gene (6 bases each). This TCR derives from a man aged 18-30 years who had mild COVID-19 (a few samples of this study predate the infection). Cell type and time point are not known. As DNA, the CDR3 is TGTGCCACCAGCAGAGATCAGGGGTTGGGGGGAGGCAAAAACATTCAGTACTTC. Translating it yields CATSRDQGLGGGKNIQYF.